This TCR beta chain was captured by sequencing in a study of HIV-infected patients and healthy controls. This clonotype was seen a few times. TCRdb passed the 5' RACE reads through MiXCR, listing each CDR3 protein once. The sample carries about 67,000 distinct CDR3 sequences, less than 20% recorded once. Germline trimming cut 4 bases from V and 9 bases from J; bases unmatched to any gene: 5. In germline, CDR1 is SQVTM, CDR2 ANQGSEA. The CDR3 covers 13 residues. This TCR came from a human donor in good health. The sequenced sample consisted of CD4+ T cells from blood. The gene calls are TRBV29-1 and TRBJ2-1, with TRBD2 identical over 11 bases. In nucleotides, the CDR3 is TGCAGCGTTGTCACTAGCGGGAGAGCTGAGCAGTTCTTC. Amino acid sequence: CSVVTSGRAEQFF.